This T cell receptor (beta chain) appears in the sequencing data of a study of shared clonotypes between healthy human individuals. In germline, CDR1 is SGHKS, CDR2 YYEKEE (reference sequence). The CDR3 sequence is 13 residues long. V shed 4 bases and J shed 8 bases, with 13 bases lying between them. Everyone who donated was a Caucasian adult who lived in Nashville, Tennessee. Only a few counts were recorded for this clone. Only in-frame clones appear in the TCRdb table, and some are missing; sequencing was by immunoSEQ multiplex PCR. The data contain 2 million to 2.5 million clones, 95% of them singletons.

The sequenced sample consisted of naive CD4+ T cells sorted from blood. Sample subset: CD45RA+ positively selected. The sequence was obtained from a man between 18 and 35 years old in good health. This rearrangement joins TRBV5-5 to TRBJ1-3; unclear D gene. The CDR3 DNA follows: TGTGCCAGCAGCGTGGAGTCTGGGCACACCATATATTTT. Translating gives CASSVESGHTIYF.